Here is one T cell receptor beta chain with its context. This record comes from a study of T cell changes during pregnancy in multiple sclerosis. Sequenced by immunoSEQ multiplex PCR; TCRdb stores in-frame clones only, minus some. The sample lists 57,000 or so clones; over 75% were seen once. Trimming cost V 0 bases and J 1 base; bases outside gene matches: 7. The germline gives CDR1 SGHRS, CDR2 YFSETQ. The CDR3 is 18 residues long. V gene TRBV5-1 combines with J gene TRBJ2-2; 9 bases map to TRBD2. Sequenced material: peripheral blood, taken in the first trimester of pregnancy. The sequence was obtained from a female donor with multiple sclerosis, enrolled in a pregnancy study. The CDR3 sequence is CASSLEGAGGGNTGELFF. In DNA, the CDR3 is TGCGCCAGCAGCTTGGAAGGAGCGGGAGGCGGGAACACCGGGGAGCTGTTTTTT.